This entry features one T cell receptor beta chain sequence. This specimen belongs to a study of CD8+CD57+ T cells in acquired aplastic anemia. Genomic DNA constituted the template upon which TCR beta VDJ and CDR3 profiling was performed. Each CDR3 protein gets one entry after TCRdb re-called the reads with MiXCR. Of 80,000 or so distinct CDR3 sequences in the sample, approximately 70% were seen once. Whoever was chosen for sequencing had shown CD8+CD57+ cell expansion by flow cytometry. The germline CDR1 and CDR2 sequences are SGHVS and FNYEAQ. This CDR3 is 14 amino acids long. Trimming cost V 0 bases and J 4 bases, with 8 bases left between them.

The receptor was isolated from a human donor with aplastic anemia. J is TRBJ2-3 and V is TRBV7-6, with D perhaps TRBD1 or TRBD2 (5 bases each). The sequenced sample was sorted CD4+, CD8+, or CD8+CD57+ T cells (not recorded which) from PBMCs. CDR3 nucleotides: TGTGCCAGCAGCTTAGCGGGACCGGCAGATACGCAGTATTTT. Protein: CASSLAGPADTQYF.